This T cell receptor (beta chain) came from a study of T cell responses to AZD1222 COVID-19 vaccine. TCRdb's table, derived via immunoSEQ multiplex PCR, lists solely in-frame clones and lacks some. The table includes roughly 110,000 clones, around 90% detected once. This clone was counted a single time. Its antigen is not known. V shed 0 bases and J shed 5 bases, with 14 bases lying between them. Germline-derived CDR1 and CDR2 are MNHEY and SVGAGI. The CDR3 contains 16 residues. Study-level findings and limits: Only a handful of AZD1222 recipients, more than five in all, had baseline seropositivity. It was only after the peak T cell response that any repertoires were sampled. Among spike-specific TCRs, nearly half reportedly target unmutated variant regions. After two AZD1222 doses, spike-specific TCR breadth and depth rose versus day 0.

The source of this sequence is an adult in good health. The material sequenced was peripheral blood, taken on day 0 of AZD1222 vaccination. This chain joins TRBV6-5 and TRBJ1-5, with D possibly matching TRBD1 (5 bases). The CDR3 region has the DNA TGTGCCAGCAGTTACTCGGTAAAGGGAGGGGATCAGCCCCAGCATTTT. As protein: CASSYSVKGGDQPQHF.